This is a list of T cell receptor beta chains from one sample in a study of CD8 T cell repertoires and HIV-1 epitope variants. Their antigens are not known. Here immunoSEQ multiplex PCR was the method, and the copy in TCRdb shows in-frame clones only, minus some. The sample carries roughly 7,000 clones, 55% to 65% recorded once. Sequencing was performed on cultured CD8+ T cells derived from PBMCs. The receptor source for this set is a male donor with HIV. Both conserved end residues are part of each CDR3. A D gene is named only where the DNA matches it firmly. Clone sizes are given selectively: once, few, many, or a class where the clone is expanded.

v_call	j_call	clone_size	d_call	cdr3_aa	cdr3_nt
TRBV7-9	TRBJ2-7	.	TRBD1	CASSETGGVYEQYF	TGTGCCAGCAGCGAGACAGGGGGCGTCTACGAGCAGTACTTC
TRBV6-1	TRBJ2-7	.	.	CATAFRGIYEQYF	TGTGCCACCGCCTTCAGGGGAATCTACGAGCAGTACTTC
TRBV11-3	TRBJ2-1	.	.	CASSLEAGTYNEQFF	TGTGCCAGCAGCTTAGAGGCGGGAACCTACAATGAGCAGTTCTTC
TRBV7-8	TRBJ2-1	.	TRBD2	CASSLPAGARAGVTYNEQFF	TGTGCCAGCAGCTTACCGGCTGGGGCAAGGGCGGGAGTTACCTACAATGAGCAGTTCTTC
TRBV2	TRBJ2-5	.	.	CASRSRSQETQYF	TGTGCCAGCAGATCACGGAGCCAAGAGACCCAGTACTTC
TRBV27	TRBJ2-7	.	.	CASSPGLTLEQYF	TGTGCCAGCAGTCCCGGACTGACGCTCGAGCAGTACTTC
TRBV28	TRBJ2-1	.	.	CASSLISRMGVGPYNEQFF	TGTGCCAGCAGTTTAATCAGCCGGATGGGGGTTGGCCCCTACAATGAGCAGTTCTTC
TRBV29-1	TRBJ1-2	.	.	CSVEPDLNYGYTF	TGCAGCGTTGAACCAGACCTTAACTATGGCTACACCTTC
TRBV28	TRBJ1-5	.	TRBD1	CASSSGQGGNQPQHF	TGTGCCAGCAGTTCGGGACAGGGTGGGAATCAGCCCCAGCATTTT
TRBV19	TRBJ2-3	.	TRBD2	CASSISLAGEGTDTQYF	TGTGCCAGTAGTATCTCACTAGCGGGAGAGGGCACAGATACGCAGTATTTT
TRBV29-1	TRBJ2-3	large	.	CSAAGTESTDTQYF	TGCAGCGCGGCGGGCACCGAGTCCACAGATACGCAGTATTTT
TRBV6-5	TRBJ2-2	.	TRBD2	CASRPGTTPGELFF	TGTGCCAGCAGGCCCGGGACTACCCCCGGGGAGCTGTTTTTT
TRBV18	TRBJ1-1	.	.	CASSQSEGLNTEAFF	TGTGCCAGCTCACAATCAGAGGGATTGAACACTGAAGCTTTCTTT
TRBV7-9	TRBJ2-7	.	TRBD1	CASTTWDRYEQYF	TGTGCCAGCACCACTTGGGACAGATACGAGCAGTACTTC
TRBV28	TRBJ2-7	.	TRBD2	CASSLESSGSSYEQYF	TGTGCCAGCAGTTTAGAGTCTAGCGGGAGCTCCTACGAGCAGTACTTC
TRBV5-1	TRBJ2-4	.	.	CASSEGTTQRTPQLAKNIQYF	TGCGCCAGCAGCGAGGGTACTACTCAGCGGACTCCACAGCTAGCCAAAAACATTCAGTACTTC
TRBV2	TRBJ1-4	.	.	CASTERPWAGEKLFF	TGTGCCAGCACCGAGAGACCCTGGGCAGGGGAAAAACTGTTTTTT
TRBV30	TRBJ2-7	few	.	CAWGLATLQYF	TGTGCCTGGGGGCTTGCGACGTTACAGTACTTC
TRBV7-6	TRBJ2-7	.	TRBD2	CASSSGGYGNEQYF	TGTGCCAGCAGTTCGGGGGGGTATGGCAACGAGCAGTACTTC
TRBV7-9	TRBJ2-5	.	.	CASSPWGQEETQYF	TGTGCCAGCAGCCCCTGGGGGCAGGAAGAGACCCAGTACTTC
TRBV5-6	TRBJ2-2	once	.	CASSLASWDTGELFF	TGTGCCAGCAGCTTGGCAAGTTGGGACACCGGGGAGCTGTTTTTT
TRBV10-3	TRBJ2-1	.	TRBD2	CASTVLSGTSNEQFF	TGTGCCAGCACCGTACTATCCGGGACTAGCAATGAGCAGTTCTTC
TRBV6-5	TRBJ2-7	.	TRBD2	CASSSPGLAAYEQYF	TGTGCCAGCAGTTCTCCGGGACTAGCGGCCTACGAGCAGTACTTC
TRBV5-4	TRBJ2-1	.	.	CASSLGLYNEQFF	TGTGCCAGCAGCTTGGGGCTCTACAATGAGCAGTTCTTC
TRBV10-2	TRBJ2-3	.	.	CASSEVLNTQYF	TGCGCCAGCAGTGAGGTGCTTAATACGCAGTATTTT
TRBV27	TRBJ1-2	.	.	CASSFRGPIPGYTF	TGTGCCAGCAGCTTCCGCGGACCGATTCCTGGCTACACCTTC
TRBV2	TRBJ1-2	few	.	CASSGGDGYGYTF	TGTGCCAGCAGCGGGGGGGACGGCTATGGCTACACCTTC
TRBV7-2	TRBJ2-7	.	TRBD1	CASSLGGTDNYEQYF	TGTGCCAGCAGCTTAGGGGGGACAGATAACTACGAGCAGTACTTC
TRBV11-2	TRBJ2-7	.	.	CASGERGREQYF	TGTGCCAGCGGGGAACGGGGTCGAGAGCAGTACTTC
TRBV27	TRBJ2-3	.	TRBD2	CASSLSPSGGTDTQYF	TGTGCCAGCAGTTTATCCCCTAGCGGGGGCACAGATACGCAGTATTTT
TRBV5-1	TRBJ2-7	.	TRBD2	CASSLGLAGPQGYEQYF	TGCGCCAGCAGCCTTGGACTAGCGGGACCCCAGGGTTACGAGCAGTACTTC
TRBV5-1	TRBJ1-1	once	TRBD1	CASSLGDRAGTEAFF	TGCGCCAGCAGCTTGGGGGACAGGGCGGGCACTGAAGCTTTCTTT
TRBV7-6	TRBJ1-2	few	.	CASSPTPKGGGYGYTF	TGTGCCAGCAGCCCGACTCCCAAGGGTGGGGGCTATGGCTACACCTTC
TRBV19	TRBJ1-2	.	.	CASSIDHRGGYTF	TGTGCCAGTAGTATAGATCATCGGGGGGGCTACACCTTC
TRBV7-3	TRBJ1-1	.	.	CASRDSGNTEAFF	TGTGCCAGCAGGGACTCAGGGAACACTGAAGCTTTCTTT